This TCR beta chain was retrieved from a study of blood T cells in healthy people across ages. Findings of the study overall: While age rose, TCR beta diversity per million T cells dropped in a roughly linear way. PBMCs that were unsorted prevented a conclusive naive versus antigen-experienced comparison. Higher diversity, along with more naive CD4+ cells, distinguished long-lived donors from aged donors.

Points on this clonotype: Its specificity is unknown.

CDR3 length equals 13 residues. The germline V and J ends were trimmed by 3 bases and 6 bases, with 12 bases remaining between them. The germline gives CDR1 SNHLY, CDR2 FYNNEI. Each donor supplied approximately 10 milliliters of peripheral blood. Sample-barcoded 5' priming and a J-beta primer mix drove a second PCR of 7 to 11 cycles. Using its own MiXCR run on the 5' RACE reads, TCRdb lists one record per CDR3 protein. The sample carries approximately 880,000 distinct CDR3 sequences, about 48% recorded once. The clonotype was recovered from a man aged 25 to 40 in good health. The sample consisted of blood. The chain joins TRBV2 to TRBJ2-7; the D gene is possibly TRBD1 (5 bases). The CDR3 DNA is TGTGCCAGCAGTGACCGGACACCCATCGAGCAGTACTTC. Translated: CASSDRTPIEQYF.